Presented here are 9 T cell receptor beta chains from one specimen sequenced in a study of T cells in Graves' hyperthyroidism and ophthalmopathy. Regions amplified from RNA transcripts were the TCR beta CDR3 regions. The primer set for the first-round RT-PCR of the TCR CDR3 was HTBI. One entry per CDR3 protein, called by TCRdb with MiXCR from the multiplex PCR reads. The sample has some 490,000 distinct CDR3 sequences; roughly 15% are singletons. The material sequenced was blood. All receptors derive from a woman aged 25 to 39 with Graves' ophthalmopathy.

This clonotype was observed at least ten times. This chain uses TRBV7-9 with TRBJ2-1, with 10 nucleotides matching TRBD2. After removal of 5 bases from V and 3 bases from J, the junction contained 7 bases not matched to a gene. CDR3 length: 16 residues. From germline, CDR1 is SEHNR and CDR2 FQNEAQ (reference sequence). The CDR3 loop is CASSDPGLALYNEQFF. CDR3 in DNA: TGTGCCAGCAGCGACCCGGGACTAGCGCTCTACAATGAGCAGTTCTTC.

This clonotype has more than one count but fewer than ten. The J gene is TRBJ1-6, the V gene TRBV6-2 or TRBV6-3, with 7 positions matching TRBD1. Germline CDR1 reads MNHEY; CDR2 reads SVGEGT. Unmatched junction bases numbered 5, after V lost 6 bases and J lost 6 bases. This CDR3 contains 14 residues. The CDR3 reads CASRGDRSNSPLHF. CDR3 DNA: TGTGCCAGCAGAGGGGACAGAAGTAATTCACCCCTCCACTTT.

About this clonotype: The junction departs from germline at one end; a sequencing error may be responsible. J is TRBJ2-5 and V is TRBV20-1, with 7 bases matching TRBD1. The CDR3 is 12 amino acids. Germline V gives CDR1 DFQATT, CDR2 SNEGSKA (reference sequence). The CDR3 region is CSAGQDGETRYF. As DNA, the CDR3 is TGCAGTGCTGGACAGGACGGGGAGACCCGGTACTTC.

There are many counts of this clonotype. The rearrangement uses TRBV11-2 and TRBJ2-3; D is unresolved. Germline assignment: CDR1 SGHAT and CDR2 FQNNGV. This CDR3 contains 14 residues. Trimming stripped 5 bases from V and 0 bases from J, with 9 bases between. The CDR3 here is CASSPGLSTDTQYF. The CDR3 bases are TGTGCCAGCAGCCCCGGGCTGAGCACAGATACGCAGTATTTT.

This clonotype showed up many times. This chain connects TRBV30 to TRBJ1-6; D not certain. Germline CDR1 is GTSNPN and CDR2 is SVGIG (reference sequence). The CDR3 loop spans 13 amino acids. Trimming shortened V by 1 base and J by 13 bases, and 14 bases separated the two germline ends. CDR3 sequence: CAWSDQSAAPLHF. For the CDR3, the DNA is TGTGCCTGGAGTGATCAGAGCGCGGCGCCCCTCCACTTT.

This clonotype was counted only a few times. The V call is TRBV7-2, the J call TRBJ2-7, with 7 bases fitting TRBD2. Germline V gene sequence: CDR1 SGHTA, CDR2 FQGNSA. This CDR3 has 19 residues. With V trimmed by 5 bases and J by 3 bases, 22 bases remained unmatched. This chain's CDR3 is CASSIQSSPSGEYYYEQYF. CDR3 coding DNA: TGTGCCAGCAGCATACAGAGCTCCCCTAGCGGAGAGTACTACTACGAGCAGTACTTC.

This clonotype appeared a few times. The chain combines TRBV6-1 with TRBJ2-3, with 7 bases aligning to TRBD1. Germline CDR1 and CDR2: MNHNS and SASEGT. J was trimmed by 6 bases and V by 5 bases; bases with no gene match: 14. The CDR3 is 16 amino acids. The CDR3: CASSNEAGGKSDTQYF. The DNA of the CDR3 is TGTGCCAGCAGTAACGAGGCAGGGGGAAAATCGGATACGCAGTATTTT.

This clonotype was seen more than once but under ten times. The DNA for the CDR3 is TGTGCCAGCAGTTTAGACGGGTCTGGGGCCGGGGAGCTGTTTTTT. Encoded protein: CASSLDGSGAGELFF. This chain uses TRBV12-3 or TRBV12-4 with TRBJ2-2, with D uncertain. This CDR3 has 15 amino acids. The V end lost 1 base, the J end lost 6 bases, and 12 bases lay between the germline ends.

This clonotype was seen many times. This sequence joins TRBV12-3 or TRBV12-4 and TRBJ2-5; 10 nucleotides agree with TRBD2. The CDR3 runs to 16 residues. Unmatched junction bases numbered 7, after V lost 2 bases and J lost 4 bases. The chain's CDR3 is CASSLIGIAGGETQYF. The CDR3 DNA sequence: TGTGCCAGCAGTTTAATTGGGATAGCGGGAGGAGAGACCCAGTACTTC.